Following are 21 T cell receptor beta chains from one sample sequenced in a study of T cell responses to AZD1222 COVID-19 vaccine. Repertoires were generated with immunoSEQ multiplex PCR, while TCRdb's copy carries only in-frame clones and drops some. The sample records around 180,000 clones, 85% to 95% being singletons. Sequencing used peripheral blood, obtained 28 days after the second AZD1222 dose. The receptors here all came from an adult who received the AZD1222 COVID-19 vaccine.

The gene calls are TRBV28 and TRBJ2-1; TRBD1 aligns across 7 bases. Losses at the gene ends were 3 bases for V and 9 bases for J; bases not matched to a gene: 20. This CDR3 contains 18 residues. Germline V gene lookup returns CDR1 MDHEN and CDR2 SYDVKM. The chain's CDR3 is CASSLVARGYSTSGEQFF. The CDR3 coding sequence is TGTGCCAGCAGTTTGGTGGCCAGGGGGTATAGTACGTCGGGTGAGCAGTTCTTC.

V usage is TRBV11-3 and J usage is TRBJ1-2; D gene unclear. The CDR3 consists of 13 residues. Trimming pared 1 base from V and 6 bases from J, leaving 9 bases between. CDR1 and CDR2 from the germline V gene are SGHNT and YENEEA. The CDR3 spells CASSLVPSHGYTF. Written as DNA, the CDR3 is TGTGCCAGCAGCTTAGTCCCGTCACATGGCTACACCTTC. Filled out from reference TRBV11-3 and TRBJ1-2, the complete variable domain reads EAGVVQSPRYKIIEKKQPVAFWCNPISGHNTLYWYLQNLGQGPELLIRYENEEAVDDSQLPKDRFSAERLKGVDSTLKIQPAELGDSAVYLCASSLVPSHGYTFGSGTRLTVV.

The chain uses TRBV7-9 and TRBJ2-7; weak D call: TRBD1 (5 bases). The CDR3 length is 18 residues. CDR1 and CDR2 from the germline V gene are SEHNR and FQNEAQ (reference sequence). V was pared by 4 bases and J by 3 bases, with 25 bases between. CDR3 DNA sequence: TGTGCCAGCAGCTCCGAGCGTTCAGTCAGGGCATTCGGCTACGAGCAGTACTTC. It specifies CASSSERSVRAFGYEQYF.

The chain couples TRBV7-9 to TRBJ2-1; D not certain. Trimming stripped 2 bases from V and 1 base from J, with 15 bases between. Germline V gene lookup returns CDR1 SEHNR and CDR2 FQNEAQ (reference sequence). The CDR3 sequence is 17 residues long. This chain's CDR3 is CASSLKSLAVSYNEQFF. The CDR3 DNA reads as TGTGCCAGCAGCTTAAAATCTCTGGCGGTTTCCTACAATGAGCAGTTCTTC.

The V gene is TRBV6-2 or TRBV6-3, the J gene TRBJ1-2; 7 bases align to TRBD1. The CDR3 spans 17 residues. V lost 5 bases, J lost 5 bases, and 17 bases stayed unmatched. Germline V lookup: CDR1 MNHEY, CDR2 SVGEGT. CDR3 amino acids: CASSKNLRDSQGYGYTF. DNA for the CDR3: TGTGCCAGCAGTAAGAACCTACGGGACAGCCAAGGGTATGGCTACACCTTC.

For the CDR3, the DNA is TGTGCCACTCGACTAGCGGGAGGCAATGAGCAGTTCTTC. Protein sequence: CATRLAGGNEQFF. The chain is built from TRBV12-3 or TRBV12-4 and TRBJ2-1; 13 bases are shared with TRBD2. This CDR3 spans 13 amino acids. V dropped 10 bases and J dropped 6; count of bases not matched to a gene: 3.

This clone was found once. This rearrangement joins TRBV28 to TRBJ1-2; possible D gene TRBD1, 6 bases. CDR1 is MDHEN and CDR2 is SYDVKM in the germline V gene. V was trimmed by 6 bases and J by 8 bases, leaving 19 bases between them. The CDR3 contains 14 residues. CDR3: CASSLLLRGRGYTF. The CDR3 bases are TGTGCCAGCAGCCTGTTGTTACGGGGGCGAGGCTACACCTTC.

This clone came up a few times. V is TRBV28 and J is TRBJ2-2, with 7 bases matching TRBD1. Losses at the gene ends were 3 bases for V and 5 bases for J; bases not matched to a gene: 6. The CDR3 is made up of 15 amino acids. Germline-derived CDR1 and CDR2 are MDHEN and SYDVKM. DNA for the CDR3: TGTGCCAGCAGTTTTCCCGGGACAGAAACCGGGGAGCTGTTTTTT. This gives the protein CASSFPGTETGELFF.

This chain links TRBV7-9 with TRBJ2-7, with TRBD2 identical over 8 bases. Germline loops: CDR1 SEHNR, CDR2 FQNEAQ (reference sequence). After removal of 1 base from V and 0 bases from J, the junction contained 5 bases not matched to a gene. CDR3 length: 16 residues. CDR3 sequence (DNA): TGTGCCAGCAGCTTAGGTTTCCGGGAGGGCTCCTACGAGCAGTACTTC. As protein: CASSLGFREGSYEQYF.

This chain connects TRBV11-2 to TRBJ1-1; D gene uncertain. Trimming took off 1 base at V and 2 bases at J, with 11 bases between the two ends. The CDR3 is made up of 15 amino acids. The germline V gene has CDR1 SGHAT and CDR2 FQNNGV. CDR3 loop: CASSLGRGQNTEAFF. The CDR3 DNA sequence: TGTGCCAGCAGCTTAGGTCGTGGGCAAAACACTGAAGCTTTCTTT. The full variable domain, completed using reference TRBV11-2 and TRBJ1-1, is EAGVAQSPRYKIIEKRQSVAFWCNPISGHATLYWYQQILGQGPKLLIQFQNNGVVDDSQLPKDRFSAERLKGVDSTLKIQPAKLEDSAVYLCASSLGRGQNTEAFFGQGTRLTVV.

This sequence joins TRBV5-4 and TRBJ1-2, with 7 bases aligning to TRBD1. Germline V gene sequence: CDR1 SGHNT, CDR2 YYREEE (reference sequence). This CDR3 has 15 residues. The trim removed 4 bases at V and 0 bases at J, leaving 6 bases unmatched. The CDR3 spells CASSQGQAANYGYTF. The CDR3 DNA is TGTGCCAGCAGCCAAGGACAGGCAGCTAACTATGGCTACACCTTC. The variable domain in full, with the rest retrieved from reference TRBV5-4 and TRBJ1-2, is ETGVTQSPTHLIKTRGQQVTLRCSSQSGHNTVSWYQQALGQGPQFIFQYYREEENGRGNFPPRFSGLQFPNYSSELNVNALELDDSALYLCASSQGQAANYGYTFGSGTRLTVV.

The chain is built from TRBV3-1 (or the pseudogene TRBV3-2) and TRBJ2-5, with 13 bases aligning to TRBD2. The CDR3 runs to 18 residues. J was trimmed by 4 bases and V by 4 bases; bases with no gene match: 12. Germline CDR1 reads LGHDT; CDR2 reads YNNKEL (reference sequence). Here the CDR3 reads CASSPVRLAGGVGETQYF. For the CDR3, the DNA is TGTGCCAGCAGCCCGGTACGACTAGCGGGAGGAGTAGGAGAGACCCAGTACTTC.

This chain joins TRBV6-4 and TRBJ2-6, with D possibly being TRBD1 (5 bases). The length of the CDR3 is 16 residues. Between the trimmed V and J ends, which lost 0 bases and 0 bases, there was a span of 6 bases. Germline V gene lookup returns CDR1 MRHNA and CDR2 SNTAGT. CDR3 DNA: TGTGCCAGCAGTGACTCTGACAGCTCTGGGGCCAACGTCCTGACTTTC. This sequence encodes CASSDSDSSGANVLTF.

V usage is TRBV21-1 and J usage is TRBJ1-5. TRBV21-1 is labeled a pseudogene. This CDR3 has 16 amino acids. The DNA of the CDR3 is TGTGCCAGCAGCAAAGATCCGGAAAATAGCAATCAGCCCCAGCATTTT. Translating it yields CASSKDPENSNQPQHF.

This clone was seen a few times. This rearrangement joins TRBV5-1 to TRBJ2-7, with TRBD2 as a possible D gene (6 bases). This CDR3 is 16 amino acids long. Deletions cut 0 bases from V and 2 bases from J, with 15 bases between. Germline lookup yields CDR1 SGHRS and CDR2 YFSETQ. The chain's CDR3 is CASSLGSRGPTYEQYF. CDR3 sequence (DNA): TGCGCCAGCAGCTTGGGGTCGCGGGGCCCCACCTACGAGCAGTACTTC. Combining the CDR3 with reference TRBV5-1 and TRBJ2-7 gives the whole variable domain KAGVTQTPRYLIKTRGQQVTLSCSPISGHRSVSWYQQTPGQGLQFLFEYFSETQRNKGNFPGRFSGRQFSNSRSEMNVSTLELGDSALYLCASSLGSRGPTYEQYFGPGTRLTVT.

V and J are TRBV5-4 and TRBJ1-4, with 8 nucleotides matching TRBD1. The CDR3 loop spans 14 amino acids. Trimming cost V 2 bases and J 6 bases; bases outside gene matches: 3. Germline V gene lookup returns CDR1 SGHNT and CDR2 YYREEE (reference sequence). The CDR3 nucleotides read TGTGCCAGCAGCTTACAGGGGGTCGATGAAAAACTGTTTTTT. This encodes CASSLQGVDEKLFF.

This chain connects TRBV5-4 to TRBJ1-3; D is undetermined. The CDR3 is 16 residues long. V was shortened by 0 bases and J by 2 bases, with 12 bases between the two germline ends. The germline V gene encodes CDR1 SGHNT and CDR2 YYREEE (reference sequence). The CDR3 DNA reads as TGTGCCAGCAGCTTGGGTTCGTCTTATCCTGGAAACACCATATATTTT. Translating gives CASSLGSSYPGNTIYF.

This clone came up once. This chain joins TRBV6-6 and TRBJ1-1; D might be TRBD1 (5 bases). Trimming removed 10 bases from V and 2 bases from J, with 20 bases in between. This CDR3 comprises 15 residues. Germline V gene data show CDR1 as MNHNY and CDR2 as SVGAGI (reference sequence). CDR3 DNA sequence: TGTGCCATCTCGGGACGGCGTCTTTCTAACACTGAAGCTTTCTTT. This translates into CAISGRRLSNTEAFF.

J is TRBJ2-7 and V is TRBV7-2; TRBD1 matches 9 bases. Germline assignment: CDR1 SGHTA and CDR2 FQGNSA. The CDR3 sequence is 15 residues long. J lost 3 bases, V lost 5 bases, and 8 bases had no gene match. The CDR3 nucleotides read TGTGCCAGCAGCCCCGGGGACAGGGAGCTCTACGAGCAGTACTTC. Its translation is CASSPGDRELYEQYF.

This clone was detected only a few times. V gene TRBV6-1 combines with J gene TRBJ1-2; unclear D gene. Looked up from germline, CDR1 is MNHNS and CDR2 is SASEGT. The V end lost 3 bases, the J end lost 5 bases, and 10 bases lay between the germline ends. The CDR3 covers 13 residues. The CDR3 sequence is CASSELESYGYTF. CDR3 DNA: TGTGCCAGCAGTGAGTTGGAGTCTTATGGCTACACCTTC.

The chain has TRBV6-6 and TRBJ1-6, with D possibly being TRBD1 (5 bases). Trimming stripped 5 bases from V and 6 bases from J, with 17 bases between. Germline V gives CDR1 MNHNY, CDR2 SVGAGI (reference sequence). The CDR3 sequence is 16 residues long. The CDR3 loop reads CASSLAGSRSNSPLHF. The CDR3 nucleotides read TGTGCCAGCAGTCTCGCAGGGAGTAGAAGTAATTCACCCCTCCACTTT.